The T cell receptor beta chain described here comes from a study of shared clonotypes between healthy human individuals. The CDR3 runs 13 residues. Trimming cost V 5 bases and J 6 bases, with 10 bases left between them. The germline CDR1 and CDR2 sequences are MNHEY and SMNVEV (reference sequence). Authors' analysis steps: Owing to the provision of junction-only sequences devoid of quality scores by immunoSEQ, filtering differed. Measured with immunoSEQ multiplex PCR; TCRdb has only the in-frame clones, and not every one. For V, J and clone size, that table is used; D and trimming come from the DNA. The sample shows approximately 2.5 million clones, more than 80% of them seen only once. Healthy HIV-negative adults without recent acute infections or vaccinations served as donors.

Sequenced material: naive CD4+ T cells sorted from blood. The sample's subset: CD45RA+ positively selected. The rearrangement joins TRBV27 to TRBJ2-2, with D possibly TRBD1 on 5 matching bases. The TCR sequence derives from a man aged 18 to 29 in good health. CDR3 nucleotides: TGTGCCAGCAGTCGGGTGGGGCCCGGGGAGCTGTTTTTT. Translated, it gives CASSRVGPGELFF.